This record looks at one T cell receptor (beta chain) sequence and its context. The data are from a study of shared clonotypes between healthy human individuals. Germline CDR1 SGDLS, CDR2 YYNGEE. This CDR3 is 20 amino acids long. The germline V and J ends were trimmed by 2 bases and 4 bases, with 25 bases remaining between them. Libraries were prepared by immunoSEQ multiplex PCR; TCRdb keeps only in-frame clonotypes and omits some of them. Among around 1 million clones, over 75% were seen once, and the ten largest hold nearly 1.5%. Sequenced: memory CD4+ T cells sorted from blood. Subset described: CD45RA-negative fraction. This sequence originates from a man aged 18-30 years in good health. The V call is TRBV9, the J call TRBJ2-6; D is perhaps TRBD1 (6 bases). This chain's CDR3 is CASSVSRGTPGFGGANVLTF. CDR3 bases: TGTGCCAGCAGCGTTTCCCGTGGGACACCAGGGTTTGGAGGGGCCAACGTCCTGACTTTC.